The subject of this entry is one TCR beta chain. Its target is unknown. The data were taken from a study of cytomegalovirus exposure and HLA in healthy donors. Study background: Sequencing of some 190 million T cells in an earlier analysis found more than 100 million unique TCR beta sequences. A preliminary data release comprised 70 million to 95 million unique TCRs obtained from HLA-typed donors.

Study-wide findings and caveats: In a later analysis, HLA-associated beta chains showed higher expansion and lower generation probabilities than comparable chains.

Nominally healthy donors were sampled, though unrecorded immune exposures were likely. This CDR3 spans 15 amino acids. The germline CDR1 and CDR2 sequences are SGHRS and YFSETQ. V gave up 4 bases and J gave up 0 bases, with 12 bases separating them. The PCR used 60 Vbeta and 13 Jbeta primers. Clones were read by immunoSEQ multiplex PCR, and TCRdb kept only the in-frame ones, dropping some. The sample consists of 150,000 or so clones, more than 80% of them appearing once. The J gene is TRBJ2-3, the V gene TRBV5-1; D may be TRBD2 (6 bases). Sample: PBMCs. This TCR was sampled from a woman between 18 and 29 years old in good health and CMV-seronegative. CDR3 nucleotides: TGCGCCAGCAGCGACGGGAGAGACAGCACAGATACGCAGTATTTT. Amino acids: CASSDGRDSTDTQYF.